This record covers a single TCR beta chain. This specimen belongs to a study of blood T cell repertoires in COVID-19. The wider study: Donors in the United States, Italy and Spain gave samples during acute or convalescent COVID-19. PBMCs, B-cell-depleted T cells, or T cells provided the cDNA or gDNA that made up the material.

Authors' processing steps: Using reference gene primer amplification, nucleated cell counts were estimated. Only in-frame clones appear in the TCRdb table, and some are missing; sequencing was by immunoSEQ multiplex PCR. The DNA was the basis for D and trimming; V, J and clone size are from that table. The table records roughly 250,000 clones, more than 80% of them present only once. CDR1 is GTSNPN, CDR2 SVGIG, per germline (reference sequence). CDR3 size: 13 residues. The V gene lost 7 bases and the J gene lost 2 bases, with 12 bases spanning the gap. V usage is TRBV30 and J usage is TRBJ1-3, with D perhaps matching TRBD1 (5 bases). Sample: peripheral blood. The sequence was obtained from a woman aged 40 to 49 with acute or convalescent COVID-19. CDR3 protein: CASHGRAGNTIYF. CDR3 DNA sequence: TGTGCCTCCCACGGCAGGGCTGGAAACACCATATATTTT.